The 9 T cell receptor beta chains listed next were all sequenced from one sample in a study of cytomegalovirus exposure and HLA in healthy donors (dated by TCRdb to 2017 to 2019). Preparation of the library involved the immunoSEQ multiplex PCR assay. For the multiplex PCR, a mixture combining 60 forward primers for TCR Vbeta segments and 13 reverse primers for TCR Jbeta segments was used. Drawn from immuneACCESS, this table holds only the in-frame rearrangements with V and J called that TCRdb kept. Clones are partly lost; checked studies trace under half to an unresolved V gene and leave the rest unexplained. This sample comprises 100,000 to 150,000 clones, about 80% of them detected only once. The top ten clonotypes cover approximately 9% of the sample. Sequenced material: PBMCs. The receptors come from a man aged 30 to 39 in good health and CMV-seropositive.

This CDR3 reads CASSQEGKPYEQYF. CDR3 coding DNA: TGCGCCAGCAGCCAAGAGGGCAAGCCCTACGAGCAGTACTTC. V is TRBV4-1 and J is TRBJ2-7; D gene uncertain. CDR1 and CDR2 from the germline V gene are MGHRA and YSYEKL. The CDR3 extends over 14 amino acids. V was trimmed by 0 bases and J by 2 bases, leaving 8 bases between them.

This chain uses TRBV13 with TRBJ1-1; D is possibly TRBD1 (5 bases). The CDR3 runs to 15 residues. Germline values: CDR1 PRHDT, CDR2 FYEKMQ (reference sequence). V was cut by 1 base and J by 1 base, with 10 bases left in between. CDR3 bases: TGTGCCAGCAGCTTAGAACGGCAGGGGAACACTGAAGCTTTCTTT. Translated: CASSLERQGNTEAFF.

This chain joins TRBV4-1 and TRBJ2-3, with TRBD2 matching 12 bases. The CDR3 is made up of 17 amino acids. The V gene end was trimmed by 4 bases and the J gene end by 3 bases; junction bases not matched to a gene: 8. Germline V CDR1 and CDR2: MGHRA, YSYEKL. The CDR3 protein is CASSPRTSGAPTDTQYF. The CDR3 DNA reads as TGCGCCAGCAGCCCCCGGACTAGCGGGGCGCCTACAGATACGCAGTATTTT.

V usage is TRBV27 and J usage is TRBJ1-2, with D perhaps matching TRBD1 (6 bases). CDR3 length: 12 residues. Trimming cost V 6 bases and J 9 bases, with 14 bases left between them. Per germline, CDR1 MNHEY and CDR2 SMNVEV (reference sequence). CDR3 bases: TGTGCCAGCAGGGGGACATTTTATAGCTACACCTTC. Its translation: CASRGTFYSYTF.

The J gene is TRBJ1-4, the V gene TRBV15; 7 bases are shared with TRBD1. From germline, CDR1 is LNHNV and CDR2 YYDKDF (reference sequence). This CDR3 has 17 amino acids. The V and J ends lost 1 base and 5 bases, in that order; junction bases with no gene match: 10. CDR3 bases: TGTGCCACCAGCAGAGGTTGGGGCGCAGGGGGGAATGAAAAACTGTTTTTT. It codes for CATSRGWGAGGNEKLFF. Full variable domain (missing parts from reference TRBV15 and TRBJ1-4): DAMVIQNPRYQVTQFGKPVTLSCSQTLNHNVMYWYQQKSSQAPKLLFHYYDKDFNNEADTPDNFQSRRPNTSFCFLDIRSPGLGDTAMYLCATSRGWGAGGNEKLFFGSGTQLSVL.

This chain joins TRBV5-1 and TRBJ2-5, with 8 bases identical to TRBD2. Germline V CDR1 and CDR2: SGHRS, YFSETQ. With 0 bases clipped from V and 3 bases from J, the junction kept 7 bases outside the gene matches. The CDR3 extends over 16 amino acids. The CDR3 DNA sequence: TGCGCCAGCAGCTTGGATCCAGCGGGGGCGGAAGAGACCCAGTACTTC. Amino acids: CASSLDPAGAEETQYF.

The chain couples TRBV6-1 to TRBJ2-7; weak D call: TRBD1 (5 bases). Trimming pared 1 base from V and 6 bases from J, leaving 16 bases between. This CDR3 spans 15 amino acids. The germline CDR1 and CDR2 sequences are MNHNS and SASEGT. The CDR3 loop reads CASSEDWDDSREQYF. The DNA of the CDR3 is TGTGCCAGCAGTGAAGATTGGGATGACAGTCGCGAGCAGTACTTC.

The rearrangement uses TRBV13 and TRBJ2-1; TRBD2 might be the D (6 bases). CDR1 is PRHDT, CDR2 FYEKMQ, per germline (reference sequence). V lost 5 bases and J lost 9, with 11 bases in between. CDR3 length: 12 amino acids. CDR3 DNA: TGTGCCAGCAGCCCTATCGGGGGTGAGCAGTTCTTC. It translates to CASSPIGGEQFF.

This chain joins TRBV7-2 and TRBJ1-1; 7 nucleotides line up with TRBD1. The germline V gene has CDR1 SGHTA and CDR2 FQGNSA. With V trimmed by 5 bases and J by 10 bases, 13 bases remained unmatched. There are 14 residues in the CDR3. The CDR3 DNA is TGTGCCAGCAGCGTAACAGGGGCCAGTCCCGGAGCTTTCTTT. Encoded protein: CASSVTGASPGAFF.